This T cell receptor beta chain was found in a study of blood T cell repertoires in COVID-19. Measured with immunoSEQ multiplex PCR; TCRdb has only the in-frame clones, and not every one. The sample records 300,000 to 350,000 clones, roughly 88% being singletons. Those enrolled, adults aged 18 to 89 years, came from about two dozen US areas. Germline CDR1 GTSNPN, CDR2 SVGIG (reference sequence). This CDR3 has 13 residues. The trim removed 3 bases at V and 2 bases at J, leaving 0 bases unmatched. The sample consisted of PBMCs or T cells enriched from blood (not recorded which). This clonotype was sampled from a man aged 25 to 40 who had recovered from COVID-19. The V and J genes are TRBV30 and TRBJ2-7; 11 positions match TRBD1. This chain's CDR3 is CAWRGQGAYEQYF. In DNA, the CDR3 is TGTGCCTGGAGGGGACAGGGGGCCTACGAGCAGTACTTC.